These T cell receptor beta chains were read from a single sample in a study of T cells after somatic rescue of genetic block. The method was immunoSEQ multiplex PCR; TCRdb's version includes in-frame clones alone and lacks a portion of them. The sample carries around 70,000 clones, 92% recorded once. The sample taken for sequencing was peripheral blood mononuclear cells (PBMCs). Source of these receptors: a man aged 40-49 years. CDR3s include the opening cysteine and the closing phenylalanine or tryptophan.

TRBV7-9 CASSWGGGGTEAFF
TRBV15 CATSRDYEASSGNTIYF
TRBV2 CASSAQGLNTGELFF
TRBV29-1 CSVDRGVLNTEAFF
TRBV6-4 CASSGSLPGDTQYF
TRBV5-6 CASSPRRAHEQYF
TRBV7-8 CASSLAADSGNTIYF
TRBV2 CASSLAGGQETQYF
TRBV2 CASSGGITGMETQYF
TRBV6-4 CASSDRQGYGYTF
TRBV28 CASSLTSGGQETQYF
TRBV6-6 CASSELERSYEQYF
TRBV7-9 CASSLYSETQYF
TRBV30 CAWSGSSTEAFF
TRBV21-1 CASSALGFNRGIQYF
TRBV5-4 CASGRQPSSYNSPLHF
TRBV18 CASSPGTGGNSGNTIYF
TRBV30 CAWTGAGNSPLHF
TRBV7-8 CASSTGPIKQYF
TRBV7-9 CASSLGARIYEQYF
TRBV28 CASSFVITGANVLTF
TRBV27 CASSTGPNHYEQYF
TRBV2 CASSSDRGDHNEQFF
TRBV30 CAWTTGYGNQPQHF
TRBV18 CASSPQTAYNEQFF
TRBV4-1 CASSQVAWLNTEAFF
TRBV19 CASSVRDSGAGELFF
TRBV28 CASHGQGPNEKLFF
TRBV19 CASSTHGQGRPRAGELFF
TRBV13 CASSSTDGSYEQYF
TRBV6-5 CASSTIGQGEAFF
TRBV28 CASSLWEGSSYNEQFF